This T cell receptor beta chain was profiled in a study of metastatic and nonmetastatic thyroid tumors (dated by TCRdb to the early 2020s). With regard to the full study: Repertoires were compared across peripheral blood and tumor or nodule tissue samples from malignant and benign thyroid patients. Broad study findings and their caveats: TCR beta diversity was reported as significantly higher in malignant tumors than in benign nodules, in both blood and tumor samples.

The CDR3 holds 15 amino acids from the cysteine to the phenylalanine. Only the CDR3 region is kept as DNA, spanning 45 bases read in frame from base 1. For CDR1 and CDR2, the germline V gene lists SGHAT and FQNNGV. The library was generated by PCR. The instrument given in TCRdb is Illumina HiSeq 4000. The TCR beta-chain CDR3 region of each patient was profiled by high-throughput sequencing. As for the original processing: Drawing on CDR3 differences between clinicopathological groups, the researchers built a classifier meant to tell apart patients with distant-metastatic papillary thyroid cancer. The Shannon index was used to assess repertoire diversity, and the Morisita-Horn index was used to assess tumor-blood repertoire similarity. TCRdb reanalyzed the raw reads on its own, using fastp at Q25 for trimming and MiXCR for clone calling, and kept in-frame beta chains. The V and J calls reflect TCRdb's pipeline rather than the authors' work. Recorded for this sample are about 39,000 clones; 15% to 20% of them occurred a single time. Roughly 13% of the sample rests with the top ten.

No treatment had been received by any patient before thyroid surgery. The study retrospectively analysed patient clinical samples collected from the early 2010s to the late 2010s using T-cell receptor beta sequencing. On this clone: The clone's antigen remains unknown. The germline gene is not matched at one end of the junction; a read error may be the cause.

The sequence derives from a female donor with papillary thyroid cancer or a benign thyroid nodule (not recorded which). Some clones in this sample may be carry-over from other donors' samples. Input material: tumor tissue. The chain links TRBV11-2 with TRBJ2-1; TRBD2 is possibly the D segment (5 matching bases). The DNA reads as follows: TGTGCCATCAGCTTATCCTGGACGGGGTACAATGAGCAGTTCTTC. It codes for CAISLSWTGYNEQFF.